Each of the 30 T cell receptor beta chains below was sequenced from the same sample in a study of monozygotic twins with inflammatory bowel disease. Following a re-call of the 5' RACE reads, TCRdb has one entry per CDR3 protein and lacks DNA. The data include a few hundred thousand distinct CDR3 sequences; the top ten clones carry approximately 2.4%. The material sequenced was blood. The receptors originated from a human donor with ulcerative colitis or Crohn's disease, or a healthy co-twin of an affected twin (not recorded which).

This chain connects TRBV20-1 to TRBJ1-2. Germline V lookup: CDR1 DFQATT, CDR2 SNEGSKA (reference sequence). The CDR3 spans 13 residues. CDR3 sequence reads: CSAPGQHNYGYTF.

The chain carries TRBV12-3 or TRBV12-4 and TRBJ1-2; TCRdb's assignment of TRBD1 cannot be checked, as there is no DNA. The CDR3 covers 15 residues. The CDR3 here is CASSWLDRGSEGYTF.

This rearrangement joins TRBV3-1 to TRBJ2-7. The CDR3 is 12 residues long. Germline CDR1 and CDR2: LGHDT and YNNKEL (reference sequence). The CDR3: CASSQDFYEQYF.

The CDR3: CASSRASTEAFF. The chain has TRBV3-1 and TRBJ1-1. The germline V gene encodes CDR1 LGHDT and CDR2 YNNKEL (reference sequence). The CDR3 spans 12 residues.

The chain employs TRBV29-1 and TRBJ1-1. The CDR3 covers 16 residues. The germline CDR1 and CDR2 sequences are SQVTM and ANQGSEA. The CDR3 protein is CSVGGRHLFANTEAFF.

The V gene is TRBV20-1, the J gene TRBJ2-3; TCRdb proposes TRBD1, but this gene call is untestable without DNA. Germline V gives CDR1 DFQATT, CDR2 SNEGSKA (reference sequence). The CDR3 covers 14 residues. CDR3 region: CSASLQGSTDTQYF.

This chain uses TRBV5-3 with TRBJ2-7; TCRdb's D call of TRBD1 is untestable without DNA. TRBV5-3 is labeled an ORF, and its function is uncertain. The CDR3 covers 15 residues. This CDR3 is CARSLGRDDLYEQYF.

This chain joins TRBV27 and TRBJ1-4. Germline CDR1 MNHEY, CDR2 SMNVEV (reference sequence). The CDR3 extends over 18 amino acids. The CDR3 sequence: CASSPLTWTDSTNEKLFF.

The chain links TRBV5-6 to TRBJ1-2. The CDR3 totals 16 residues. Germline assignment: CDR1 SGHDT and CDR2 YYEEEE. This CDR3 is CASSLDRPLQTLGYTF.

The V and J genes are TRBV6-2 or TRBV6-3 and TRBJ2-7. The CDR3 length is 13 residues. CDR1 MNHEY and CDR2 SVGEGT come from the germline V gene. The CDR3 protein is CASSYIGVSEQYF.

The chain is built from TRBV5-6 and TRBJ2-5; TCRdb reports TRBD1, a call that lacks DNA to check it against. This CDR3 comprises 13 residues. Germline V gene lookup returns CDR1 SGHDT and CDR2 YYEEEE. The CDR3 loop is CASSPPFRGQQYF.

CDR3 sequence: CASMGGSGGYNEQFF. This sequence joins TRBV5-1 and TRBJ2-1; TCRdb lists TRBD1, though no DNA is available to test this call. The length of the CDR3 is 15 residues. Germline V gene data show CDR1 as SGHRS and CDR2 as YFSETQ.

The chain joins TRBV6-5 to TRBJ2-7; as DNA is missing, the TRBD1 call by TCRdb cannot be tested. In germline, CDR1 is MNHEY, CDR2 SVGAGI. The CDR3 totals 17 residues. The CDR3 here is CASSYAGQGSGVYEQYF.

The V call is TRBV25-1, the J call TRBJ2-7; the D gene TCRdb calls, TRBD1, cannot be checked with no DNA. The CDR3 totals 14 residues. CDR1 is MGHDK and CDR2 is SYGVNS in the germline V gene. The CDR3 reads CASSSRTDSYEQYF.

The CDR3 spells CAISEPRVQSSYEQYF. The chain is built from TRBV10-3 and TRBJ2-7; TCRdb calls TRBD1, which cannot be checked without DNA. CDR3 size: 16 residues. CDR1 is ENHRY and CDR2 is SYGVKD in the germline V gene.

The rearrangement links TRBV7-2 to TRBJ2-1; TCRdb proposes TRBD1, but this gene call is untestable without DNA. CDR1 is SGHTA and CDR2 is FQGNSA in the germline V gene. The CDR3 loop spans 15 amino acids. CDR3 amino acids: CASSPGDRERNEQFF.

This sequence joins TRBV9 and TRBJ2-2; the TRBD2 assignment by TCRdb is unverifiable without DNA. From germline, CDR1 is SGDLS and CDR2 YYNGEE. This CDR3 spans 17 amino acids. This chain's CDR3 is CASSARTSGGTTGELFF.

The chain combines TRBV10-3 with TRBJ2-6; TCRdb's D gene call, TRBD2, goes unchecked for lack of DNA. The CDR3 contains 17 residues. Per germline, CDR1 ENHRY and CDR2 SYGVKD. The CDR3 protein is CAISGGGPSSGANVLTF.

The chain has TRBV2 and TRBJ1-1. The CDR3 covers 11 residues. Looked up from germline, CDR1 is SNHLY and CDR2 is FYNNEI. The CDR3 region is CASFLNTEAFF.

This rearrangement joins TRBV12-3 or TRBV12-4 to TRBJ2-1; absent DNA, TCRdb's TRBD2 call cannot be checked. The CDR3 length is 17 residues. Here the CDR3 reads CASNPSTSTNSYNEQFF.

V is TRBV7-2 and J is TRBJ2-7; TCRdb indicates TRBD1, and absent DNA this call remains unverified. The CDR3 has 14 residues. Germline V gene sequence: CDR1 SGHTA, CDR2 FQGNSA. The CDR3 region is CASTLLLDSYEQYF.

This CDR3 reads CASSLQRGHQETQYF. The rearrangement links TRBV7-2 to TRBJ2-5. This CDR3 has 15 amino acids. The germline CDR1 and CDR2 sequences are SGHTA and FQGNSA.

The chain employs TRBV6-1 and TRBJ2-3; TCRdb reports TRBD1, a call that lacks DNA to check it against. The CDR3 runs to 15 residues. The germline V gene has CDR1 MNHNS and CDR2 SASEGT. CDR3 sequence reads: CASSGQGRGTDTQYF.

The chain carries TRBV7-2 and TRBJ2-2; TCRdb gives TRBD2 as the D gene, but with no DNA this cannot be confirmed. The V gene's germline CDR1 is SGHTA and CDR2 FQGNSA. This CDR3 is 15 amino acids long. CDR3 sequence: CASSVLAGGTGELFF.

The CDR3: CAWSVKGHEQYF. This chain uses TRBV30 with TRBJ2-7. The CDR3 spans 12 residues. The germline gives CDR1 GTSNPN, CDR2 SVGIG (reference sequence).

V gene TRBV4-2 combines with J gene TRBJ2-3; as DNA is missing, the TRBD2 call by TCRdb cannot be tested. This CDR3 comprises 17 residues. In germline, CDR1 is LGHNA, CDR2 YNFKEQ. CDR3 protein: CASSQDRVAGGYNAQYF.

The CDR3: CASSLAGLGGTEQYF. The chain links TRBV7-2 to TRBJ2-7; TCRdb proposes TRBD2, but this gene call is untestable without DNA. The CDR3 is 15 residues long. CDR1 and CDR2 (germline): SGHTA, FQGNSA.

This sequence joins TRBV20-1 and TRBJ2-1; there is no DNA to check the TCRdb D call of TRBD1. CDR1 DFQATT and CDR2 SNEGSKA come from the germline V gene (reference sequence). The CDR3 length is 15 residues. CDR3: CSARDMGGGYNEQFF.

V usage is TRBV3-1 and J usage is TRBJ2-7; TCRdb gives TRBD2 as the D gene, but with no DNA this cannot be confirmed. The CDR3 extends over 14 amino acids. CDR1 is LGHDT, CDR2 YNNKEL, per germline (reference sequence). CDR3: CASSQLGTILEQYF.

The chain employs TRBV12-3 or TRBV12-4 and TRBJ1-5. The CDR3 consists of 15 residues. The CDR3 region is CASSSTIYSNQPQHF.